A single sample is the source of the 22 T cell receptor beta chains below, sequenced in a study of somatic mutations in cytotoxic T cells in rheumatoid arthritis. This table comes from immunoSEQ multiplex PCR, and its TCRdb copy is limited to in-frame clones, with some not included. The sample lists several thousand clones, roughly 76% occurring once. Sequencing was performed on CD8+ T cells sorted from blood. These receptors all stem from a woman aged 45-60 years in good health.

J is TRBJ2-1 and V is TRBV7-9, with 11 bases that match TRBD2. The CDR3 is 16 amino acids. Germline lookup yields CDR1 SEHNR and CDR2 FQNEAQ (reference sequence). Trimming cost V 6 bases and J 0 bases; bases outside gene matches: 4. Here the CDR3 reads CASRTSGGDSYNEQFF. CDR3 DNA sequence: TGTGCCAGCAGAACTAGCGGGGGAGACTCCTACAATGAGCAGTTCTTC. Drawing the rest from reference TRBV7-9 and TRBJ2-1, the complete variable domain is DTGVSQNPRHKITKRGQNVTFRCDPISEHNRLYWYRQTLGQGPEFLTYFQNEAQLEKSRLLSDRFSAERPKGSFSTLEIQRTEQGDSAMYLCASRTSGGDSYNEQFFGPGTRLTVL.

The chain combines TRBV6-4 with TRBJ2-7; weak D call: TRBD2 (6 bases). This CDR3 region has 15 residues. V gave up 3 bases and J gave up 4 bases, with 16 bases separating them. CDR1 MRHNA and CDR2 SNTAGT come from the germline V gene. CDR3 nucleotides: TGTGCCAGCAGTGAAAGGGCGGGACTCTTATACGAGCAGTACTTC. It is translated as CASSERAGLLYEQYF.

This clone is a singleton in its sample. The CDR3 reads CASSLETGGFNEQFF. The CDR3 bases are TGTGCCAGCAGCTTAGAAACAGGGGGCTTCAATGAGCAGTTCTTC. The chain links TRBV7-3 to TRBJ2-1, with 9 bases identical to TRBD1. The length of the CDR3 is 15 residues. The V and J ends lost 2 bases and 6 bases, in that order; junction bases with no gene match: 5. The germline V gene has CDR1 SGHTA and CDR2 FQGTGA.

The chain has TRBV29-1 and TRBJ2-5, with a tentative D call TRBD2 (5 bases). The germline V gene has CDR1 SQVTM and CDR2 ANQGSEA. The CDR3 contains 15 residues. V was clipped by 0 bases and J by 7 bases, with 18 bases between them. The CDR3 region is CSVEDPRGREATQYF. The CDR3 region has the DNA TGCAGCGTTGAAGATCCCCGAGGGCGAGAGGCGACCCAGTACTTC.

This chain uses TRBV4-1 with TRBJ2-7; 11 bases map to TRBD1. Trimming took 3 bases from V and 4 from J; bases not matched to a gene: 11. Germline lookup yields CDR1 MGHRA and CDR2 YSYEKL. The CDR3 has 17 residues. CDR3: CASSHSLPGQGGYEQYF. CDR3 nucleotide sequence: TGCGCCAGCAGCCACTCGTTACCGGGACAGGGGGGATACGAGCAGTACTTC.

This chain connects TRBV5-6 to TRBJ2-2; possibly TRBD1 for D (5 bases). Trimming removed 3 bases at V and 1 base at J, with 7 bases between. There are 14 residues in the CDR3. Germline CDR1 is SGHDT and CDR2 is YYEEEE. CDR3: CASSWGWNTGELFF. The DNA of the CDR3 is TGTGCCAGCAGCTGGGGCTGGAACACCGGGGAGCTGTTTTTT.

This clone was counted a few times. The chain links TRBV4-1 to TRBJ1-1; D is unclear. The CDR3 length is 15 residues. The germline V and J ends were trimmed by 4 bases and 0 bases, with 12 bases remaining between them. CDR1 is MGHRA, CDR2 YSYEKL, per germline. As DNA, the CDR3 is TGCGCCAGCAGCCCAAACAACCTTATGAACACTGAAGCTTTCTTT. Protein: CASSPNNLMNTEAFF.

This chain connects TRBV7-9 to TRBJ1-5; 7 bases align to TRBD1. The CDR3 runs 15 residues. V lost 5 bases to trimming and J lost 4 bases; unmatched junction nucleotides: 8. Per germline, CDR1 SEHNR and CDR2 FQNEAQ (reference sequence). The CDR3 DNA follows: TGTGCCAGCAGCCCGCTGGACAGGCTAAATCAGCCCCAGCATTTT. Protein sequence: CASSPLDRLNQPQHF.

The V call is TRBV5-1, the J call TRBJ1-1; D perhaps matches TRBD1 (6 bases). CDR3 length: 14 residues. V was trimmed by 5 bases and J by 3 bases, leaving 14 bases between them. The germline V gene encodes CDR1 SGHRS and CDR2 YFSETQ. The CDR3: CASSRTAVDTEAFF. CDR3 nucleotides: TGCGCCAGCAGTCGGACAGCCGTAGACACTGAAGCTTTCTTT. The whole variable domain, remainder taken from reference TRBV5-1 and TRBJ1-1, is KAGVTQTPRYLIKTRGQQVTLSCSPISGHRSVSWYQQTPGQGLQFLFEYFSETQRNKGNFPGRFSGRQFSNSRSEMNVSTLELGDSALYLCASSRTAVDTEAFFGQGTRLTVV.

This clone is termed medium-sized. The chain links TRBV12-5 to TRBJ1-5, with TRBD1 as a possible D gene (5 bases). This CDR3 is 19 amino acids long. V was clipped by 5 bases and J by 0 bases, with 23 bases between them. CDR1 is LGHNT and CDR2 is FRNRAP in the germline V gene. This CDR3 reads CASGVTPLKGHNSNQPQHF. In nucleotides, the CDR3 is TGTGCTAGTGGTGTAACACCCCTTAAGGGGCACAATAGCAATCAGCCCCAGCATTTT.

This clone has only a few counts. The V gene is TRBV28, the J gene TRBJ1-1; no firm D call. Germline-derived CDR1 and CDR2 are MDHEN and SYDVKM. The CDR3 has 12 amino acids. The V and J ends lost 2 bases and 3 bases respectively, with 4 bases between them. CDR3 DNA sequence: TGTGCCAGCAGTTTAGCGGACACTGAAGCTTTCTTT. Translating gives CASSLADTEAFF.

The chain's CDR3 is CASSFRQGGGYTF. Here the CDR3 DNA reads TGTGCCAGCAGTTTTCGGCAGGGGGGTGGCTACACCTTC. This chain links TRBV27 with TRBJ1-2; 7 nucleotides line up with TRBD1. Germline assignment: CDR1 MNHEY and CDR2 SMNVEV (reference sequence). V lost 3 bases, J lost 7 bases, and 5 bases stayed unmatched. The CDR3 extends over 13 amino acids.

The chain couples TRBV9 to TRBJ2-2; TRBD2 aligns across 15 bases. Germline CDR1 is SGDLS and CDR2 is YYNGEE. Germline trimming cut 4 bases from V and 3 bases from J; bases unmatched to any gene: 10. The CDR3 loop spans 19 amino acids. CDR3 nucleotides: TGTGCCAGCAGCCCGGGACTAGCGGGGGGTCTGCGCGACACCGGGGAGCTGTTTTTT. It yields the protein CASSPGLAGGLRDTGELFF.

This chain connects TRBV7-9 to TRBJ2-7; TRBD1 matches at 7 bases. The germline gives CDR1 SEHNR, CDR2 FQNEAQ (reference sequence). The CDR3 spans 13 residues. Germline trimming cut 5 bases from V and 2 bases from J; bases unmatched to any gene: 3. CDR3 residues: CASSHGTAYEQYF. CDR3 coding DNA: TGTGCCAGCAGCCACGGGACAGCCTACGAGCAGTACTTC.

The V and J genes are TRBV9 and TRBJ2-1; 9 nucleotides line up with TRBD1. The CDR3 spans 16 residues. With 0 bases clipped from V and 4 bases from J, the junction kept 5 bases outside the gene matches. Germline V CDR1 and CDR2: SGDLS, YYNGEE. The CDR3 DNA sequence: TGTGCCAGCAGCGTAGCTTACAGGGGGCTATACAATGAGCAGTTCTTC. Its translation: CASSVAYRGLYNEQFF.

This chain connects TRBV4-1 to TRBJ2-1; unclear D gene. Germline-derived CDR1 and CDR2 are MGHRA and YSYEKL. The CDR3 has 14 amino acids. The V end lost 0 bases, the J end lost 5 bases, and 8 bases lay between the germline ends. CDR3: CASSQERSHNEQFF. In nucleotides, the CDR3 is TGCGCCAGCAGCCAAGAGAGGTCCCACAATGAGCAGTTCTTC.

This clone was found a few times. The V call is TRBV7-9, the J call TRBJ2-1, with 8 bases matching TRBD1. J gave up 3 bases and V 4 bases, and 5 bases lay outside the gene matches. Germline V lookup: CDR1 SEHNR, CDR2 FQNEAQ (reference sequence). The length of the CDR3 is 15 residues. CDR3 amino acids: CASSSSGGYYNEQFF. In DNA form, the CDR3 reads TGTGCCAGCAGCTCTTCAGGGGGCTACTACAATGAGCAGTTCTTC.

The rearrangement links TRBV7-2 to TRBJ2-2; D might be TRBD1 (6 bases). The CDR3 sequence is 16 residues long. Germline CDR1 SGHTA, CDR2 FQGNSA. V was shortened by 1 base and J by 0 bases, with 9 bases between the two germline ends. The CDR3 DNA is TGTGCCAGCAGCTTAGGACGGACAGCGAACACCGGGGAGCTGTTTTTT. It codes for CASSLGRTANTGELFF. Supplemented by reference TRBV7-2 and TRBJ2-2, the full variable domain reads GAGVSQSPSNKVTEKGKDVELRCDPISGHTALYWYRQSLGQGLEFLIYFQGNSAPDKSGLPSDRFSAERTGGSVSTLTIQRTQQEDSAVYLCASSLGRTANTGELFFGEGSRLTVL.

This clone has only a few counts. The genes are TRBV14 and TRBJ2-5; 7 nucleotides match TRBD1. CDR1 is SGHDN, CDR2 FVKESK, per germline. CDR3 length equals 15 residues. Losses at the gene ends were 3 bases for V and 5 bases for J; bases not matched to a gene: 9. The CDR3 sequence is CASSHLQGSAETQYF. The CDR3 nucleotides are TGTGCCAGCAGCCACTTACAGGGGAGTGCGGAGACCCAGTACTTC.

The V and J genes are TRBV11-2 and TRBJ1-2; weak D call: TRBD1 (5 bases). Trimming stripped 5 bases from V and 8 bases from J, with 15 bases between. The germline V gene has CDR1 SGHAT and CDR2 FQNNGV. CDR3 size: 13 residues. The CDR3 nucleotides read TGTGCCAGCAGCCCGGACACGGTGAGGGGCTACACCTTC. It codes for CASSPDTVRGYTF.

The chain employs TRBV11-2 and TRBJ2-5, with 12 bases matching TRBD2. V was pared by 2 bases and J by 5 bases, with 6 bases of the junction left unmatched. Per germline, CDR1 SGHAT and CDR2 FQNNGV. The CDR3 consists of 16 residues. As DNA, the CDR3 is TGTGCCAGCAGCTTATCCCTAGCGGGGGGGTGGGAGACCCAGTACTTC. Amino acid sequence: CASSLSLAGGWETQYF.

This chain uses TRBV6-6 with TRBJ2-3; D is perhaps TRBD1 (6 bases). V gave up 5 bases and J gave up 2 bases, with 17 bases separating them. Germline lookup yields CDR1 MNHNY and CDR2 SVGAGI (reference sequence). The CDR3 has 16 amino acids. The CDR3 region has the DNA TGTGCCAGCAGTGCATCGCTCGGACAGTCCACAGATACGCAGTATTTT. It yields the protein CASSASLGQSTDTQYF.